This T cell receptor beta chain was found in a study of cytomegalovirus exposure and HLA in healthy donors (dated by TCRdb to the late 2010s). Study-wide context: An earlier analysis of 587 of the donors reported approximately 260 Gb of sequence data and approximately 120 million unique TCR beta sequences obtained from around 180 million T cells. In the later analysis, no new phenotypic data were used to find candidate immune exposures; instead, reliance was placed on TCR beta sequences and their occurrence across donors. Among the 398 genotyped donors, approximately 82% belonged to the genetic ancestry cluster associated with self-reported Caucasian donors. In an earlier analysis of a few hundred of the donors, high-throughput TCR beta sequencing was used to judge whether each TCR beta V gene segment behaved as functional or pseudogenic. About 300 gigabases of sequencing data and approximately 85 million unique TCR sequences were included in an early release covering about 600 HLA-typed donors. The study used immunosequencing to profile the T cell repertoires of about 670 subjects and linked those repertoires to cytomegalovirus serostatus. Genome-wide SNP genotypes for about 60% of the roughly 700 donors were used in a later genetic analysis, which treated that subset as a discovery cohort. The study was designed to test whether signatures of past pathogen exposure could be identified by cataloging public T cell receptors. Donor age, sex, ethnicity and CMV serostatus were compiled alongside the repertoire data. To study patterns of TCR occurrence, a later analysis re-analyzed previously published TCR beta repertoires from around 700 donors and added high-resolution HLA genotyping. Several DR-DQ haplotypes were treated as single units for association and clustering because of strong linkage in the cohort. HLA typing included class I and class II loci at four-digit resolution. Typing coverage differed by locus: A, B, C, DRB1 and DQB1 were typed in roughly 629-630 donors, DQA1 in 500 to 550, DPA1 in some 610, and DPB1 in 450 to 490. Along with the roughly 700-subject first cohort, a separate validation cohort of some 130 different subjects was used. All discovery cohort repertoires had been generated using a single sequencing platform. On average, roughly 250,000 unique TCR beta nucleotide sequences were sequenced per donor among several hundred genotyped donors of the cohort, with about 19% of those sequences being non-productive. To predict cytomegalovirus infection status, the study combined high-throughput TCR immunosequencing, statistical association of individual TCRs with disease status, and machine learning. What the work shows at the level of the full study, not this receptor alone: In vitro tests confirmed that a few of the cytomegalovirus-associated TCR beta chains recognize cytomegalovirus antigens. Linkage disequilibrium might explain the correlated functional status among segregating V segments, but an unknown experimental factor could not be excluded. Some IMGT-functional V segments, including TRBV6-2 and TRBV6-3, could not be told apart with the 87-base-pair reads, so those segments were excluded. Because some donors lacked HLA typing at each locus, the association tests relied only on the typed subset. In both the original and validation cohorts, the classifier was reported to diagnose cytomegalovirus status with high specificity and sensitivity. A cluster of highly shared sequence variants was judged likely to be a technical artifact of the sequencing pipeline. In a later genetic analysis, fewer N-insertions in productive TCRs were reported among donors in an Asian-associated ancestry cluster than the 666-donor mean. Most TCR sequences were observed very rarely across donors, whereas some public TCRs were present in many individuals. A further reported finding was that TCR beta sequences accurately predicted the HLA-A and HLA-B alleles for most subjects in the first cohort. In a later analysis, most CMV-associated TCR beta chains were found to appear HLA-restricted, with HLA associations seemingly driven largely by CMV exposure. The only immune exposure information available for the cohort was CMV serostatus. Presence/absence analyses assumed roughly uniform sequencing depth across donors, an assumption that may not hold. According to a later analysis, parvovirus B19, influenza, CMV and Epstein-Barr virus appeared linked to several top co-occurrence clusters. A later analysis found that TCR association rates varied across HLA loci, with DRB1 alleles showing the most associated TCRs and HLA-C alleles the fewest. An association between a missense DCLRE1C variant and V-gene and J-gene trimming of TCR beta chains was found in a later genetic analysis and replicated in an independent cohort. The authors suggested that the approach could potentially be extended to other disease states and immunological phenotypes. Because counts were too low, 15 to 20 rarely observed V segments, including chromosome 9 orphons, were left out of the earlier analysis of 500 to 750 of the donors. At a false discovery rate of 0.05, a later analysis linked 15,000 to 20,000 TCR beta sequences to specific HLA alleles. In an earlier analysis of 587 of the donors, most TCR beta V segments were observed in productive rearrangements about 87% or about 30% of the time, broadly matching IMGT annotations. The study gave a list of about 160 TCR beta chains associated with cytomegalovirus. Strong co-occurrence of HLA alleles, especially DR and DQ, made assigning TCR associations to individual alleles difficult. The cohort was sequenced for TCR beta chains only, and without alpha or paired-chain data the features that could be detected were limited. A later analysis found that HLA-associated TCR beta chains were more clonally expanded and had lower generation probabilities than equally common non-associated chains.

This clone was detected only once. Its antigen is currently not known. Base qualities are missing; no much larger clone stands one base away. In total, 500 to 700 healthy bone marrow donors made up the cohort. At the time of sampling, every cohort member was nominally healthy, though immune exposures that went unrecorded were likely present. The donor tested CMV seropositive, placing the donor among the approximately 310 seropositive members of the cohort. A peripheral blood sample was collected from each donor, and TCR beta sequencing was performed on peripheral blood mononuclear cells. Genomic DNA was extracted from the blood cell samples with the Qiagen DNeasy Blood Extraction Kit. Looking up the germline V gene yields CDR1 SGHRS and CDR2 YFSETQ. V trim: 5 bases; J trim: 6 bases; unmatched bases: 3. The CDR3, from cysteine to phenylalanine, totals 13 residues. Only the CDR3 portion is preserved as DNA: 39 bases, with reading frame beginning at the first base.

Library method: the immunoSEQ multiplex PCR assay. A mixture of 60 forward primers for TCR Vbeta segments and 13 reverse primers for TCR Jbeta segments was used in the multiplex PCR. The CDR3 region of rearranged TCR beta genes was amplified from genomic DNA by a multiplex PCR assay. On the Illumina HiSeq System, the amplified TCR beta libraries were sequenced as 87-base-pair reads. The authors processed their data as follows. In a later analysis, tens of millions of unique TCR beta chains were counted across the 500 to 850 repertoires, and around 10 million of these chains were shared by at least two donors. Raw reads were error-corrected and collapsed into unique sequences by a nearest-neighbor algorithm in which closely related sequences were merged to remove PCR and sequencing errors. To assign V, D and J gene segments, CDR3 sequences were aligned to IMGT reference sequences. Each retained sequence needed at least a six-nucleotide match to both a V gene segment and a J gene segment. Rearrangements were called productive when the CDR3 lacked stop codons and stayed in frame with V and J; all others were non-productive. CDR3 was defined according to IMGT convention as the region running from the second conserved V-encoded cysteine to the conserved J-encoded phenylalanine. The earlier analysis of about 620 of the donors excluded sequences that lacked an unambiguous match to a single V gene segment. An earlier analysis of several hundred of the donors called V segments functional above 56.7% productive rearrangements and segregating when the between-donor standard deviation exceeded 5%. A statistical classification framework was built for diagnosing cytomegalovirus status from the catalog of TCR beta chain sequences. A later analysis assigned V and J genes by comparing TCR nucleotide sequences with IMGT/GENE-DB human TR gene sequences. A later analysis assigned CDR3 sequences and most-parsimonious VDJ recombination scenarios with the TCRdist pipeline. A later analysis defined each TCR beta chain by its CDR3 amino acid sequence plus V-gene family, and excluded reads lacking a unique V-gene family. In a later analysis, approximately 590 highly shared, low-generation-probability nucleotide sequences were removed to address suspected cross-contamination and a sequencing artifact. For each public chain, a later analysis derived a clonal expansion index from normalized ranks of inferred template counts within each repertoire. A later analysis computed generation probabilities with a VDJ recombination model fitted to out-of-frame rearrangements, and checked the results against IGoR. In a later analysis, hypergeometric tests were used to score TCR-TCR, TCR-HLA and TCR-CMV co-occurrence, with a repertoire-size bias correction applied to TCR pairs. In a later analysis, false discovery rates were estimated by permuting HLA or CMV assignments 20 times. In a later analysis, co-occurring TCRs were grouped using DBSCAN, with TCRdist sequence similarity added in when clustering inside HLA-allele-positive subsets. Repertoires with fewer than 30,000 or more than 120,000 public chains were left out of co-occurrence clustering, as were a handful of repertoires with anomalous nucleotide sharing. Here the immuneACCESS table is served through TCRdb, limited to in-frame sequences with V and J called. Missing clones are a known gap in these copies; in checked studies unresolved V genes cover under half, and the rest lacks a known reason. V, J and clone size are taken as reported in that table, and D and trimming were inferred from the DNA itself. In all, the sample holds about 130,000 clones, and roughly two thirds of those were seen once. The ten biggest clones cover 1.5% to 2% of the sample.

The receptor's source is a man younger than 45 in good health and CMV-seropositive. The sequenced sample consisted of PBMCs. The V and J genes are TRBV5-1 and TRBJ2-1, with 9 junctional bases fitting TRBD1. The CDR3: CASRRTGANEQFF. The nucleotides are TGCGCCAGCAGAAGGACAGGGGCCAATGAGCAGTTCTTC.